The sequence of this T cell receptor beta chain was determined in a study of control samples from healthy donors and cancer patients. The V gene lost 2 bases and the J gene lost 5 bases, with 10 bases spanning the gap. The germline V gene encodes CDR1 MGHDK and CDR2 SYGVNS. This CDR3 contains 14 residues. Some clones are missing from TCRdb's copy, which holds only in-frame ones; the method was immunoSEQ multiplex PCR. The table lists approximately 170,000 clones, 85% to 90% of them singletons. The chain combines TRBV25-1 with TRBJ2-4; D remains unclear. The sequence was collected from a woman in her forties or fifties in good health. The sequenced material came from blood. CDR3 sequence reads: CASSERFKENIQYF. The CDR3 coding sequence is TGTGCCAGCAGTGAACGGTTCAAGGAAAACATTCAGTACTTC.